Described below is a single T cell receptor (beta chain) sequence and its context. The antigen is not known. These data belong to a study of T cells expressing NK-cell markers. Study as a whole: Researchers got TCR beta repertoires out of sorted CD3+CD56+NKG2C+, CD3+CD56+NKG2C- and CD3+CD56-NKG2C+ T cells. Study-level results: Whether expanded NKG2C-expressing T cell clones recognize HCMV is unknown. The study found these clonotypes also leading the CD3+CD56-NKG2C+ fraction in a handful of donors.

CDR3 length: 15 residues. TCRdb re-analyzed the 5' RACE reads; it lists each CDR3 protein once, without DNA. The sample totals 550,000 to 600,000 distinct CDR3 sequences. The origin of this receptor is a man aged 18 to 35 in good health. The chain recombines TRBV12-3 or TRBV12-4 with TRBJ2-7; without DNA, the TCRdb call of TRBD2 cannot be checked. Specimen: blood T cells: a sorted CD56 or NKG2C T cell subset, CD4+ or CD8+ T cells, or bulk PBMC T cells (not recorded which). The CDR3 sequence is CASGLAGAVNYEQYF.